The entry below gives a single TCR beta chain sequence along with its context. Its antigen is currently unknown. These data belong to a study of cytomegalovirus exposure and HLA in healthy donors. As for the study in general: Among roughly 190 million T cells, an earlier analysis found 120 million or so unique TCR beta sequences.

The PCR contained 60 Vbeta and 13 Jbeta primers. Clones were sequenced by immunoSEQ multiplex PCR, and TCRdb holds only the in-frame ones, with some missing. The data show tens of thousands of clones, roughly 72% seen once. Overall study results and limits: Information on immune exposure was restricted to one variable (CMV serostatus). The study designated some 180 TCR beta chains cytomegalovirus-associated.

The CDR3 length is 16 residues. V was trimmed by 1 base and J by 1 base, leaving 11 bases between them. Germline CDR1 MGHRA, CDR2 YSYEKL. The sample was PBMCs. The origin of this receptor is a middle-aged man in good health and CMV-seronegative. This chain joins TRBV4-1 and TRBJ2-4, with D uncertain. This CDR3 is CASSQAITGAKNIQYF. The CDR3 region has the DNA TGCGCCAGCAGCCAAGCGATAACCGGGGCCAAAAACATTCAGTACTTC.